The 8 T cell receptor beta chains listed next were all sequenced from one sample in a study of blood T cell repertoires in COVID-19 (dated by TCRdb to the early 2020s). The method was the immunoSEQ multiplex PCR assay. Held by TCRdb, this immuneACCESS table contains in-frame sequences only and omits some clones. Under half of the omission traces to an unresolved V gene where checked; the cause of the rest is unknown. The sample profile shows roughly 250,000 clones; more than 60% of them were found once. Roughly 4% of the sample is taken by the ten largest. Sample: peripheral blood. Receptors originate from a middle-aged woman with active or convalescent COVID-19.

A single count supports this clone. V usage is TRBV19 and J usage is TRBJ1-1; D remains unclear. The germline gives CDR1 LNHDA, CDR2 SQIVND (reference sequence). The CDR3 is made up of 14 amino acids. Trimming cost V 0 bases and J 6 bases, with 11 bases left between them. This chain's CDR3 is CASSIEVQSPEAFF. CDR3 DNA sequence: TGTGCCAGTAGTATAGAAGTACAGTCCCCTGAAGCTTTCTTT.

This sequence joins TRBV19 and TRBJ1-1, with TRBD1 as a possible D gene (5 bases). The CDR3 has 14 residues. In germline, CDR1 is LNHDA, CDR2 SQIVND (reference sequence). V shed 7 bases and J shed 1 base, with 13 bases lying between them. CDR3 protein: CASIPGQPNTEAFF. The CDR3 nucleotides read TGTGCCAGTATCCCTGGACAACCGAACACTGAAGCTTTCTTT.

This clone has just a few counts. The chain couples TRBV27 to TRBJ2-7; D might be TRBD1 (7 bases). Germline assignment: CDR1 MNHEY and CDR2 SMNVEV (reference sequence). Trimming shortened V by 5 bases and J by 6 bases, and 23 bases separated the two germline ends. The CDR3 has 16 residues. The CDR3 region has the DNA TGTGCCAGCAGTCCCCCAGGGGGGCGCGGATGCTCCGAGCAGTACGTC. Encoded protein: CASSPPGGRGCSEQYV.

The chain couples TRBV18 to TRBJ2-4; possibly TRBD1 for D (6 bases). There are 13 residues in the CDR3. The germline V gene has CDR1 KGHSH and CDR2 LQKENI. Trimming shortened V by 3 bases and J by 8 bases, and 11 bases separated the two germline ends. As DNA, the CDR3 is TGTGCCAGCTCACCCCCGGGACACCACATTCAGTACTTC. Protein sequence: CASSPPGHHIQYF. The complete variable domain, with remaining parts taken from reference TRBV18 and TRBJ2-4, reads NAGVMQNPRHLVRRRGQEARLRCSPMKGHSHVYWYRQLPEEGLKFMVYLQKENIIDESGMPKERFSAEFPKEGPSILRIQQVVRGDSAAYFCASSPPGHHIQYFGAGTRLSVL.

The rearrangement links TRBV10-3 to TRBJ1-5; TRBD1 agrees at 7 bases. V lost 4 bases and J lost 0; bases outside the gene matches: 9. Germline CDR1 ENHRY, CDR2 SYGVKD. The CDR3 covers 17 residues. The CDR3 region has the DNA TGTGCCATCAGTGGAGAACGGGACAGTAATAGCAATCAGCCCCAGCATTTT. It codes for CAISGERDSNSNQPQHF.

This chain joins TRBV3-1 (or the pseudogene TRBV3-2) and TRBJ2-3; D unresolved. Trimming took 5 bases from V and 6 from J, leaving 12 bases between them. The CDR3 contains 13 residues. The germline V gene encodes CDR1 LGHDT and CDR2 YNNKEL (reference sequence). The CDR3 bases are TGTGCCAGCAGCGTACGATCTAAGGATACGCAGTATTTT. Encoded protein: CASSVRSKDTQYF.

This chain links TRBV28 with TRBJ1-1; D uncertain. Germline CDR1 reads MDHEN; CDR2 reads SYDVKM. Trimming stripped 4 bases from V and 1 base from J, with 13 bases between. The CDR3 loop spans 15 amino acids. The CDR3 region is CASSSISEENTEAFF. The CDR3, as DNA: TGTGCCAGCAGTTCCATTTCAGAGGAGAACACTGAAGCTTTCTTT.

The V call is TRBV9, the J call TRBJ2-2; 8 nucleotides agree with TRBD1. Germline CDR1 and CDR2: SGDLS and YYNGEE. The CDR3 consists of 15 residues. With 3 bases clipped from V and 1 base from J, the junction kept 2 bases outside the gene matches. The CDR3 protein is CASSAGQVNTGELFF. DNA of the CDR3: TGTGCCAGCAGCGCGGGACAGGTGAACACCGGGGAGCTGTTTTTT.